These T cell receptor beta chains were read from a single sample in a study of T cell repertoires in cytomegalovirus infection. TCRdb re-called the reads with MiXCR, one entry per CDR3 protein. This table holds about 830,000 distinct CDR3 sequences, 30% to 35% found once. These receptors' antigens are unknown. The starting material was cultured CD8+ T cells from PBMCs, obtained from culture after CMV antigen stimulation. Source of these receptors: a human donor in good health (CMV status not recorded). Some clones in this sample may be carry-over from other donors' samples. Both conserved end residues are part of each CDR3. The D gene is left open where the match is weak. Only some rows state a clone size, as once, few, many or a class for expanded clones.

d_call,clone_size,v_call,j_call,cdr3_aa,cdr3_nt
.,few,TRBV27,TRBJ1-1,CASSVTGITEAFF,TGTGCCAGCAGCGTAACAGGGATTACTGAAGCTTTCTTT
.,few,TRBV12-3/TRBV12-4,TRBJ1-2,CASSPTGPGGYTF,TGTGCCAGCAGTCCTACAGGCCCAGGGGGCTACACCTTC
TRBD1,.,TRBV4-1,TRBJ2-7,CASSQGVGGNEQYF,TGCGCCAGCAGCCAAGGGGTAGGGGGCAACGAGCAGTACTTC
.,.,TRBV4-1,TRBJ2-1,CASSHSQGRSADEQFF,TGCGCCAGCAGCCACAGCCAGGGTCGGAGCGCCGATGAGCAGTTCTTC
.,few,TRBV19,TRBJ1-1,CASSISVGGHTEAFF,TGTGCCAGTAGTATATCAGTGGGGGGGCACACTGAAGCTTTCTTT
.,few,TRBV19,TRBJ2-7,CASRAGQIAEQYF,TGTGCCAGTAGGGCGGGACAAATAGCCGAGCAGTACTTC
.,many,TRBV4-1,TRBJ1-1,CASSQIPDTEAFF,TGCGCCAGCAGCCAGATACCTGACACTGAAGCTTTCTTT
.,.,TRBV2,TRBJ2-7,CASSEVGGAVGQYF,TGTGCCAGCAGTGAAGTAGGTGGGGCTGTGGGGCAGTACTTC
.,.,TRBV9,TRBJ2-1,CASSVVGDPYNEQFF,TGTGCCAGCAGCGTAGTAGGGGACCCCTACAATGAGCAGTTCTTC
.,few,TRBV4-1,TRBJ2-5,CASSQDNRAETQYF,TGCGCCAGCAGCCAAGATAACAGGGCAGAGACCCAGTACTTC
.,many,TRBV7-6,TRBJ2-1,CASSLEGISYNEQFF,TGTGCCAGCAGCTTAGAAGGTATTTCCTACAATGAGCAGTTCTTC
TRBD1,few,TRBV27,TRBJ2-7,CASSLSGTVYEQYF,TGTGCCAGCAGTTTATCGGGGACAGTCTACGAGCAGTACTTC
.,.,TRBV19,TRBJ2-3,CASSWAAAEIRGQYF,TGTGCCAGTAGTTGGGCGGCGGCGGAAATACGGGGACAGTATTTT
TRBD2,many,TRBV7-2,TRBJ2-5,CASSDVFGTSGGARETQYF,TGTGCCAGCAGCGATGTCTTTGGGACTAGCGGGGGGGCTCGGGAGACCCAGTACTTC
.,.,TRBV6-5,TRBJ2-1,CASSYAAYNEQFF,TGTGCCAGCAGTTACGCCGCATACAATGAGCAGTTCTTC
.,.,TRBV27,TRBJ2-1,CASRPPTSYNEQFF,TGTGCCAGCAGACCCCCCACTAGCTACAATGAGCAGTTCTTC
TRBD1,.,TRBV12-3/TRBV12-4,TRBJ2-3,CASSSATGGRRNTQYF,TGTGCCAGCAGTTCCGCCACAGGGGGCCGGCGGAATACGCAGTATTTT
.,.,TRBV6-6,TRBJ2-7,CASSYSNSLYLYEQYF,TGTGCCAGCAGTTACTCGAATAGCCTGTATTTGTACGAGCAGTACTTC
.,few,TRBV6-1,TRBJ1-6,CASSPLEPNYNSPLHF,TGTGCCAGCAGCCCCCTAGAGCCGAACTATAATTCACCCCTCCACTTT
.,.,TRBV27,TRBJ1-2,CARHHRYPGGKSGYTF,TGTGCCAGACACCACCGGTACCCGGGGGGCAAATCCGGCTACACCTTC
TRBD1,.,TRBV7-6,TRBJ1-2,CASSLEADRGPSGYTF,TGTGCCAGCAGCTTAGAGGCGGACAGGGGGCCGTCTGGCTACACCTTC
.,.,TRBV18,TRBJ2-2,CASSPRAHSNTGELFF,TGTGCCAGCTCACCAAGGGCCCACTCGAACACCGGGGAGCTGTTTTTT